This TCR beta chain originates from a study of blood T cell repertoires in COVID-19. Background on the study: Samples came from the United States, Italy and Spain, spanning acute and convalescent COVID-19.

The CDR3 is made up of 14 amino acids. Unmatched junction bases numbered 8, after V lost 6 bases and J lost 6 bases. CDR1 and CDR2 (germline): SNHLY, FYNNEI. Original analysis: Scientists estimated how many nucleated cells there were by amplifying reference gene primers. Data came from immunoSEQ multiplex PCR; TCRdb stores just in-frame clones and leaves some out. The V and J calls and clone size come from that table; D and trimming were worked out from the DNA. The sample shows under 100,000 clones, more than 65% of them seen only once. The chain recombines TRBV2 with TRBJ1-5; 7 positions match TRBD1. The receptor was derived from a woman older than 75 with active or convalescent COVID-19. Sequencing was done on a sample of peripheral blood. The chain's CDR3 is CASSRTGPGQPQHF. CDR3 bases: TGTGCCAGCAGCAGGACAGGACCTGGTCAGCCCCAGCATTTT.